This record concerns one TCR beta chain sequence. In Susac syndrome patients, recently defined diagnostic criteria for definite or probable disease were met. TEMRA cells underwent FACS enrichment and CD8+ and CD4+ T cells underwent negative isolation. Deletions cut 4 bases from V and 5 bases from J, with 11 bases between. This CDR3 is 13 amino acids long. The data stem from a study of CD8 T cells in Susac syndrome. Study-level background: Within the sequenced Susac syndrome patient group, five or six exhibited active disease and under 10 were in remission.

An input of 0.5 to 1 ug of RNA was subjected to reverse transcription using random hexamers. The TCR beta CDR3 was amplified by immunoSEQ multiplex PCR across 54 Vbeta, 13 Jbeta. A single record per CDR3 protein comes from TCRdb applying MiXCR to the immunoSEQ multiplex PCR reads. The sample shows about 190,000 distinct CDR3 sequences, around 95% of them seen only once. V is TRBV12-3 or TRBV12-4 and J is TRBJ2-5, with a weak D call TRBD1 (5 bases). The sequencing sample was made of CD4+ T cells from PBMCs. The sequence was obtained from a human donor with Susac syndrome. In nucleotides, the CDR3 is TGTGCCAGCAGTTCCCAGGGCCTGGAGACCCAGTACTTC. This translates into CASSSQGLETQYF.